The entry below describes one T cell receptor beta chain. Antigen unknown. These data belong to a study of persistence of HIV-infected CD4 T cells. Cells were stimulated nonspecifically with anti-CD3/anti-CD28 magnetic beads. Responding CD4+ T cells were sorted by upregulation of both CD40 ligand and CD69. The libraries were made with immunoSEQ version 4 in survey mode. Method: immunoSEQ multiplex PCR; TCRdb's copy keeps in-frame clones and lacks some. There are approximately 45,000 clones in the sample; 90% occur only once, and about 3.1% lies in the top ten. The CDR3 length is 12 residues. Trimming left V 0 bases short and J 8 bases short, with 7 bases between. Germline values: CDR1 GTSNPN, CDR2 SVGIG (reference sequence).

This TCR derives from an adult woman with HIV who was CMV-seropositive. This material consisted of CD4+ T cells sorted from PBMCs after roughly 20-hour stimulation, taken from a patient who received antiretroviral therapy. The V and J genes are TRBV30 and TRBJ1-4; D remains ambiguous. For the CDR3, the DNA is TGTGCCTGGAGTGTACTGGGGGAAAAACTGTTTTTT. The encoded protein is CAWSVLGEKLFF.